The 20 T cell receptor beta chains given below trace back to one sample, sequenced in a study of Graves' ophthalmopathy and Graves' hyperthyroidism. The TCR beta CDR3 regions underwent amplification from RNA transcripts. The authors performed first-round RT-PCR with HTBI primers and then a second-round multiplex PCR. TCRdb fed the multiplex PCR reads into MiXCR, producing one record per CDR3 protein. This table holds 1 million to 1.3 million distinct CDR3 sequences, about two fifths found once. Sequenced material: peripheral blood or thyroid tissue (not recorded which). The receptor set was obtained from an adult man with Graves' hyperthyroidism.

Written as DNA, the CDR3 is TGCAGCGTTGGGGGGGGGACTAGCGGGAGGACCGGGGAGCTGTTTTTT. Translation: CSVGGGTSGRTGELFF. The chain has TRBV29-1 and TRBJ2-2; TRBD2 matches 15 bases. Germline loops: CDR1 SQVTM, CDR2 ANQGSEA. The CDR3 runs 16 residues. Germline trimming cut 4 bases from V and 5 bases from J; bases unmatched to any gene: 5.

This clonotype was picked up a small number of times. CDR3: CASSLPWDRGILRETQYF. The DNA of the CDR3 is TGTGCCAGCAGCTTGCCCTGGGACAGGGGGATTTTGCGGGAGACCCAGTACTTC. The chain combines TRBV5-8 with TRBJ2-5; TRBD1 agrees at 11 bases. The CDR3 totals 18 residues. The junction had 13 bases not matched to a gene; V was cut back by 1 base and J by 5 bases. In germline, CDR1 is SGHTS, CDR2 YDEGEE.

Points on this clonotype: A much larger clone lies a single base off, so this may be a read error. The J gene is TRBJ2-7, the V gene TRBV20-1; TRBD2 aligns across 8 bases. The CDR3 length is 13 residues. V trimming: 6 bases; J trimming: 5 bases; junction bases outside the gene matches: 9. The germline V gene encodes CDR1 DFQATT and CDR2 SNEGSKA (reference sequence). CDR3 amino acids: CSASSSGTHEQYF. CDR3 nucleotide sequence: TGCAGTGCAAGTAGTAGCGGGACCCACGAGCAGTACTTC.

This clonotype was observed at least ten times. V and J are TRBV7-2 and TRBJ2-7; D call uncertain. This CDR3 is built from 15 residues. V shed 5 bases and J shed 3 bases, with 17 bases lying between them. Per the germline V gene, CDR1 is SGHTA and CDR2 is FQGNSA. CDR3 DNA: TGTGCCAGCAGCCTGAGACTGGCGAACAACTACGAGCAGTACTTC. Protein product: CASSLRLANNYEQYF.

This clonotype was recorded at least ten times. V and J are TRBV20-1 and TRBJ2-5, with D possibly matching TRBD1 (5 bases). Germline-derived CDR1 and CDR2 are DFQATT and SNEGSKA (reference sequence). The CDR3 contains 12 residues. Between the trimmed V and J ends, which lost 3 bases and 2 bases, there was a span of 7 bases. The CDR3 loop reads CSASRDQETQYF. For the CDR3, the DNA is TGCAGTGCTAGCAGGGATCAAGAGACCCAGTACTTC.

Details on this clonotype: It may be a read error: a sequence one base away is much more abundant. The V and J genes are TRBV10-3 and TRBJ1-2, with D perhaps TRBD1 (5 bases). CDR1 is ENHRY and CDR2 is SYGVKD in the germline V gene. This CDR3 has 13 amino acids. Deletions cut 5 bases from V and 3 bases from J, with 10 bases between. The chain's CDR3 is CAISYRRDYGYTF. CDR3 nucleotides: TGTGCCATCAGTTACAGGCGGGACTATGGCTACACCTTC.

The chain employs TRBV4-3 and TRBJ2-7, with no clear D. CDR3 length: 15 residues. CDR1 and CDR2 (germline): LGHNA, YSLEER. V dropped 3 bases and J dropped 3 bases, with 15 bases sitting between them. Written as DNA, the CDR3 is TGCGCCAGCAGCCACCGCCACAACTCCCTCTACGAGCAGTACTTC. Translated, it gives CASSHRHNSLYEQYF.

The sample holds many counts of this clonotype. Sequence at one end of the junction differs from germline and may be a read error. J is TRBJ1-2 and V is TRBV10-2; tentative D call: TRBD1 (5 bases). Germline CDR1 WSHSY, CDR2 SAAADI. This CDR3 is built from 13 residues. CDR3 DNA sequence: TGTGCCAGCAGCCCTACGTGGGGGTATGGCTACACCTTC. It codes for CASSPTWGYGYTF.

This clonotype was counted many times. The chain carries TRBV20-1 and TRBJ2-7; 8 bases align to TRBD1. Germline-derived CDR1 and CDR2 are DFQATT and SNEGSKA (reference sequence). The CDR3 loop spans 14 amino acids. Germline trimming cut 2 bases from V and 5 bases from J; bases unmatched to any gene: 8. CDR3 sequence reads: CSARRTGNRHEQYF. The CDR3 nucleotides read TGCAGTGCTAGAAGGACAGGGAATCGTCACGAGCAGTACTTC.

The chain has TRBV28 and TRBJ2-5, with no clear D. The CDR3 is 11 residues long. Germline-derived CDR1 and CDR2 are MDHEN and SYDVKM. Trimming left V 1 base short and J 10 bases short, with 7 bases between. The CDR3 DNA reads as TGTGCCAGCAGTTTATTAGCCGACCAGTACTTC. Protein sequence: CASSLLADQYF.

This clonotype was seen only a few times. This chain uses TRBV12-5 with TRBJ1-1; no reliable D call. The CDR3 totals 13 residues. Germline CDR1 and CDR2: LGHNT and FRNRAP. The V end was cut by 5 bases, the J end by 0 bases, with 7 bases between. CDR3 bases: TGTGCTAGTGGTATTACAGTGAACACTGAAGCTTTCTTT. It codes for CASGITVNTEAFF. Using reference TRBV12-5 and TRBJ1-1 for the parts outside the CDR3, the full variable domain is DARVTQTPRHKVTEMGQEVTMRCQPILGHNTVFWYRQTMMQGLELLAYFRNRAPLDDSGMPKDRFSAEMPDATLATLKIQPSEPRDSAVYFCASGITVNTEAFFGQGTRLTVV.

This clonotype has at least ten counts. The V call is TRBV7-2, the J call TRBJ2-7, with D perhaps matching TRBD1 (6 bases). The CDR3 covers 15 residues. The germline CDR1 and CDR2 sequences are SGHTA and FQGNSA. V was pared by 5 bases and J by 4 bases, with 18 bases between. This chain's CDR3 is CASSLQQGDFYEQYF. The DNA of the CDR3 is TGTGCCAGCAGCCTACAACAGGGAGACTTTTACGAGCAGTACTTC. Full variable domain (outside the CDR3, taken from reference TRBV7-2 and TRBJ2-7): GAGVSQSPSNKVTEKGKDVELRCDPISGHTALYWYRQSLGQGLEFLIYFQGNSAPDKSGLPSDRFSAERTGGSVSTLTIQRTQQEDSAVYLCASSLQQGDFYEQYFGPGTRLTVT.

The table lists this clonotype with a count of one. The missing conserved phenylalanine or tryptophan at the end of this CDR3 makes a read error likely. The limits of the CDR3 on the DNA are not certain, so only TCRdb's listed CDR3 is given. The chain joins TRBV9 to TRBJ1-2. The CDR3 is made up of 11 amino acids, end residues included. Germline values: CDR1 SGDLS, CDR2 YYNGEE. This chain's CDR3 is CASSGGLAHTY.

This clonotype was observed many times. The genes are TRBV5-6 and TRBJ2-7, with D possibly being TRBD2 (7 bases). This CDR3 spans 15 amino acids. V gave up 0 bases and J gave up 6 bases, with 16 bases separating them. Germline V gene lookup returns CDR1 SGHDT and CDR2 YYEEEE. As DNA, the CDR3 is TGTGCCAGCAGCTTGGGACTGGTTAGGGGGGGCGAGCAGTACTTC. As protein: CASSLGLVRGGEQYF.

This clonotype was seen many times. This CDR3 reads CASSVALDRTNTGELFF. In nucleotides, the CDR3 is TGTGCCAGCAGCGTAGCTCTGGACAGGACGAACACCGGGGAGCTGTTTTTT. The chain combines TRBV9 with TRBJ2-2, with TRBD1 matching over 7 bases. CDR1 is SGDLS and CDR2 is YYNGEE in the germline V gene. The J segment lost 0 bases and the V segment lost 0 bases, leaving 5 bases of the junction unmatched. This CDR3 region has 17 residues. The full variable domain, its missing parts supplied by reference TRBV9 and TRBJ2-2, is DSGVTQTPKHLITATGQRVTLRCSPRSGDLSVYWYQQSLDQGLQFLIQYYNGEERAKGNILERFSAQQFPDLHSELNLSSLELGDSALYFCASSVALDRTNTGELFFGEGSRLTVL.

V usage is TRBV20-1 and J usage is TRBJ2-2; a weak D match, TRBD1 (6 bases). This CDR3 spans 15 amino acids. V shed 3 bases and J shed 1 base, with 12 bases lying between them. CDR1 DFQATT and CDR2 SNEGSKA come from the germline V gene (reference sequence). CDR3 nucleotide sequence: TGCAGTGCTAGGAAGGGGGTAGGGAACACCGGGGAGCTGTTTTTT. Protein product: CSARKGVGNTGELFF.

There are many counts of this clonotype. V usage is TRBV7-6 and J usage is TRBJ1-1, with 8 bases fitting TRBD1. V dropped 2 bases and J dropped 3; count of bases not matched to a gene: 2. In germline, CDR1 is SGHVS, CDR2 FNYEAQ. The CDR3 totals 14 residues. CDR3 loop: CASSLRTGHTEAFF. In DNA, the CDR3 is TGTGCCAGCAGCTTACGGACAGGGCACACTGAAGCTTTCTTT.

In its sample, this clonotype was seen many times. This chain connects TRBV19 to TRBJ1-1, with 11 bases that match TRBD1. Germline CDR1 LNHDA, CDR2 SQIVND (reference sequence). The CDR3 length is 18 residues. J was trimmed by 3 bases and V by 4 bases; bases with no gene match: 13. The CDR3 is CASSNPPGQGAGDTEAFF. DNA for the CDR3: TGTGCCAGTAGTAACCCACCTGGACAGGGGGCGGGGGACACTGAAGCTTTCTTT.

A remark on this clonotype: At one of its ends the junction is not consistent with the germline gene, which may arise from a read error. The chain carries TRBV2 and TRBJ2-7, with D perhaps TRBD2 (6 bases). This CDR3 has 17 residues. Germline CDR1 reads SNHLY; CDR2 reads FYNNEI. The CDR3 coding sequence is TGCGCCAGCAGCCAAGAAGGGAGGAGGGTCCGCTCCTACGAGCAGTACTTC. It yields the protein CASSQEGRRVRSYEQYF.

Written as DNA, the CDR3 is TGTGCCAGCAGCTTAATGGGGGGAGTTTACGAGCAGTACTTC. This gives the protein CASSLMGGVYEQYF. The genes are TRBV7-3 and TRBJ2-7, with TRBD2 as a possible D gene (6 bases). The V gene lost 1 base and the J gene lost 4 bases, with 11 bases spanning the gap. In germline, CDR1 is SGHTA, CDR2 FQGTGA. The CDR3 spans 14 residues.